A selection of T cell receptor beta chains follows, all from one sample in a study of T cells in Graves' hyperthyroidism and ophthalmopathy. Each CDR3 protein is one row after TCRdb ran MiXCR on the multiplex PCR reads. This table has 700,000 or so distinct CDR3 sequences, roughly 15% appearing once. Sequences were obtained from blood. The source of these receptors is a man younger than 35 with Graves' hyperthyroidism. Each CDR3 is given with its conserved first and last residue. Fields, in order: J gene, D gene, V gene, clone size, CDR3 DNA, CDR3 protein. D genes are given only for firm matches. Clone size is given for some rows only: seen once, a few or many times, or a class if the clone is expanded.

TRBJ2-3 | NA | TRBV18 | many | TGTGCCAGCTCACCACCAATGGGGGTCGGTGATACGCAGTATTTT | CASSPPMGVGDTQYF
TRBJ2-3 | TRBD2 | TRBV7-3 | NA | TGTGCCAGCAGCTCGAGACTAGCGGGAGGGCCGGGAGATACGCAGTATTTT | CASSSRLAGGPGDTQYF
TRBJ2-5 | TRBD2 | TRBV20-1 | few | TGCAGTGCTAGTGGCGCGGGCGGGAGGGCCTATGGGACCCAGTACTTC | CSASGAGGRAYGTQYF
TRBJ2-2 | TRBD2 | TRBV24-1 | NA | TGTGCCACCAGTGCGGCTAGCGGGGGTGCCGGGGAGCTGTTTTTT | CATSAASGGAGELFF
TRBJ1-5 | TRBD1 | TRBV2 | many | TGTGCCAGCAGTCCGATTATCTCAGGGGGCGCATATAGCAATCAGCCCCAGCATTTT | CASSPIISGGAYSNQPQHF
TRBJ2-7 | TRBD2 | TRBV6-1 | many | TGTGCCAGCAGTGACCTCGCTAGCGGTTGGGCGTACGAGCAGTACTTC | CASSDLASGWAYEQYF
TRBJ2-2 | NA | TRBV28 | NA | TGTGCCAGCATTCGAGGGGGGGCGAACACCGGGGAGCTGTTTTTT | CASIRGGANTGELFF
TRBJ2-3 | NA | TRBV15 | many | TGTGCCACCAGCAGAGGTGGGACTAGCACAGATACGCAGTATTTT | CATSRGGTSTDTQYF
TRBJ1-1 | NA | TRBV27 | NA | TGTGCCAGCAGTTTTCAAGGTAAGCCGAACACTGAAGCTTTCTTT | CASSFQGKPNTEAFF
TRBJ2-1 | TRBD2 | TRBV7-3 | NA | TGTGCCAGCAGCTGGGGCGGGAGCAATGAGCAGTTCTTC | CASSWGGSNEQFF
TRBJ1-5 | NA | TRBV12-3/TRBV12-4 | NA | TGTGCCAGCAGGACCAGGGTTCAGCCCCAGCATTTT | CASRTRVQPQHF
TRBJ2-1 | NA | TRBV20-1 | few | TGCAGTGCTAGAGTGCGCGGCCGCTCCTACAATGAGCAGTTCTTC | CSARVRGRSYNEQFF
TRBJ1-6 | TRBD1 | TRBV12-5 | NA | TGTGCTAGTGGTTTGGTATTGGGACAGGGGGACTCACCCCTCCACTTT | CASGLVLGQGDSPLHF
TRBJ2-7 | TRBD2 | TRBV20-1 | many | TGCAGTGGGACTAGCGGGAAGAGAGGCACCTACGAGCAGTACTTC | CSGTSGKRGTYEQYF
TRBJ1-1 | NA | TRBV11-2 | many | TGTGCCAGCAGCTTAGTTCCCCTCAGCACTGAAGCTTTCTTT | CASSLVPLSTEAFF
TRBJ1-5 | TRBD1 | TRBV27 | many | TGTGCCAGCAGTATCTACAGGGGCAGACAGCCCCAGCATTTT | CASSIYRGRQPQHF
TRBJ1-1 | TRBD1 | TRBV18 | many | TGTGCCAGCTCACCCCGGGGCAGGGGGCTGAACACTGAAGCTTTCTTT | CASSPRGRGLNTEAFF
TRBJ2-7 | TRBD1 | TRBV28 | once | TGTGCCAGCAGGTCTCTATCAGGGGGCGCAGTATTTGAGCAGTACTTC | CASRSLSGGAVFEQYF
TRBJ2-7 | NA | TRBV20-1 | many | TGCAGTGCCCCGTCACGCACCCTCCACTCCTACGAGCAGTACTTC | CSAPSRTLHSYEQYF
TRBJ2-1 | NA | TRBV20-1 | few | TGCAGTGCTAGAGCCTTAGGGTATGAGCAGTTCTTC | CSARALGYEQFF
TRBJ1-1 | NA | TRBV18 | many | TGTGCCAGCTCACCAAGGGCACAGGCGTTAACTTTCTTT | CASSPRAQALTFF
TRBJ1-2 | NA | TRBV2 | many | TGTGCCAGCAGGGGACATTTTCTAGTCCCTAACTATGGCTACACCTTC | CASRGHFLVPNYGYTF
TRBJ1-6 | NA | TRBV28 | NA | TGTGCCAGCAGTTTGGAGTCCTATAATTCACCCCTCCACTTT | CASSLESYNSPLHF